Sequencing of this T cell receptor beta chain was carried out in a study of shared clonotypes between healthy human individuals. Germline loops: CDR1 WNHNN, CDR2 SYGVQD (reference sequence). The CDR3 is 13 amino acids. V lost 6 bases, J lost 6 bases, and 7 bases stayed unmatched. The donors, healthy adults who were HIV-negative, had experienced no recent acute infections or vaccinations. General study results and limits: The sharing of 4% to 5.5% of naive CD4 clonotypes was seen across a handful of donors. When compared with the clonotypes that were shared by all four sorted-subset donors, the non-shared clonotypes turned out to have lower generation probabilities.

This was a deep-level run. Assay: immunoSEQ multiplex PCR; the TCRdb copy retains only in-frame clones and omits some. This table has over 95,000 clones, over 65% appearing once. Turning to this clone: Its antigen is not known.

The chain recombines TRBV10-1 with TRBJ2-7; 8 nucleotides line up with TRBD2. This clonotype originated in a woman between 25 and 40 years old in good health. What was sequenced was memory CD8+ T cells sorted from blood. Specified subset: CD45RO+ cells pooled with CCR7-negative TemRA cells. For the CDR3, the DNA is TGCGCCAGCAGCCAGCGGGAGAGAGGCGAGCAGTACTTC. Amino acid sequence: CASSQRERGEQYF.